Here is one T cell receptor beta chain with its context. The time point denotes: peripheral blood 6 weeks after treatment start. Germline CDR1 SGHTA, CDR2 FQGTGA. J was trimmed by 2 bases and V by 2 bases; bases with no gene match: 6. The CDR3 contains 16 residues. The data originate from a study of PD-L1 blockade in urothelial cancer. Study in general: Patients with male sex and bladder-origin urothelial cancer accounted for about 90% of the 29 enrolled.

Assay used: immunoSEQ multiplex PCR; TCRdb lists only in-frame clones, some missing. Of about 120,000 clones listed, about 89% were seen once; the top ten hold around 1.7%. This sequence joins TRBV7-3 and TRBJ2-1; TRBD2 agrees at 7 bases. This receptor was obtained from a man aged 60 to 69 with urothelial cancer. Sequencing used PBMCs, obtained around atezolizumab (anti-PD-L1) treatment. This CDR3 is CASSLSGGLPYNEQFF. The CDR3, as DNA: TGTGCCAGCAGCTTATCTGGGGGACTACCCTACAATGAGCAGTTCTTC.